This T cell receptor beta chain was captured by sequencing in a study of breast tumors, draining lymph nodes, adjacent tissues. With 4 bases clipped from V and 0 bases from J, the junction kept 4 bases outside the gene matches. The CDR3 has 16 amino acids. Germline lookup yields CDR1 MNHNY and CDR2 SVGAGI (reference sequence). The table lists this clonotype with many counts. Antigen: not known. One entry per CDR3 protein results from TCRdb running MiXCR on the multiplex PCR reads. Of roughly 20,000 distinct CDR3 sequences in the sample, under 35% were seen once. Study-level findings and limits: Compared with basal-like, luminal-like tumors shared significantly more repertoire with nontumor tissue. Data only fit, rather than demonstrated, lymph node origin of most tumor T cells. Findings are consistent with lymph node origin and intratumoral expansion of most tumor T cells. Compared with lymph nodes, tumors were less diverse; compared with nontumor tissue, more.

The chain couples TRBV6-6 to TRBJ2-1; 9 bases line up with TRBD2. Sequenced sample: breast tumor tissue. The receptor was isolated from a female donor with breast cancer. Some clones in this sample may be carry-over from other donors' samples. CDR3 residues: CASSSLSGSSYNEQFF. The CDR3, as DNA: TGTGCCAGCAGTTCCCTTAGCGGGAGCTCCTACAATGAGCAGTTCTTC.